This T cell receptor (beta chain) was sequenced for a study of regulatory T cells in long-lasting Graves disease. Study-wide results and limits: Graves' patients with persistent disease showed TCR diversity lower than patients newly diagnosed. It was peripheral blood alone, not thyroid tissue, that was studied.

Time point of the sample: newly diagnosed GD, antithyroid drugs for less than 3 months. Following extraction of RNA from PBMCs, that RNA was used to make the TCR library. At least ten counts were recorded for this clonotype. Its antigen is undetermined. J was trimmed by 6 bases and V by 4 bases; bases with no gene match: 4. The germline V gene encodes CDR1 SGHRS and CDR2 YFSETQ. The CDR3 sequence is 12 residues long. Building of the TCR beta libraries involved iRepertoire HTBI primers and Arm-PCR of CDR3 regions. TCRdb passed the multiplex PCR reads through MiXCR, listing each CDR3 protein once. This sample has roughly 360,000 distinct CDR3 sequences, with 10% to 15% found just once. These data also formed part of another study, on T cells in Graves' hyperthyroidism and ophthalmopathy. That work adds: When the TCR CDR3 underwent first-round RT-PCR, the HTBI primer set was used. Most thyroid clonotypes expanded above 0.001 were also detected in blood.

The receptor's source is a woman aged 18-29 years with Graves disease. The rearrangement uses TRBV5-1 and TRBJ2-7, with 7 positions matching TRBD1. This specimen was peripheral blood mononuclear cells (PBMCs), taken at new diagnosis, from a patient treated with antithyroid drugs. The DNA for the CDR3 is TGCGCCAGCAGCCCGACAGGGTCCGAGCAGTACTTC. Protein: CASSPTGSEQYF. Supplemented by reference TRBV5-1 and TRBJ2-7, the full variable domain reads KAGVTQTPRYLIKTRGQQVTLSCSPISGHRSVSWYQQTPGQGLQFLFEYFSETQRNKGNFPGRFSGRQFSNSRSEMNVSTLELGDSALYLCASSPTGSEQYFGPGTRLTVT.